Below are 27 T cell receptor beta chains sequenced from a single sample in a study of OX40 agonist ivuxolimab in advanced cancers. The table came from immunoSEQ multiplex PCR; TCRdb's copy has only in-frame clones and leaves some out. Among 80,000 to 100,000 clones, 85% to 95% were seen once, and the ten largest hold around 0.28%. This specimen consisted of CD4+ or CD8+ T cells sorted from blood, obtained in a trial of the OX40 agonist ivuxolimab. Every receptor here comes from an adult with an advanced solid tumor such as melanoma, head and neck, liver or kidney cancer.

The chain carries TRBV30 and TRBJ2-3; D is undetermined. This CDR3 contains 12 residues. Trimming cost V 0 bases and J 3 bases, with 4 bases left between them. Germline CDR1 reads GTSNPN; CDR2 reads SVGIG (reference sequence). CDR3 sequence reads: CAWSVGTDTQYF. CDR3 DNA: TGTGCCTGGAGTGTCGGAACAGATACGCAGTATTTT.

J is TRBJ1-3 and V is TRBV4-1; no clear D. Per the germline V gene, CDR1 is MGHRA and CDR2 is YSYEKL. V gave up 4 bases and J gave up 0 bases, with 10 bases separating them. This CDR3 is built from 15 residues. Here the CDR3 DNA reads TGCGCCAGCAGCCCCCCCCCAAGCTCTGGAAACACCATATATTTT. This codes for CASSPPPSSGNTIYF.

V is TRBV28 and J is TRBJ2-1, with TRBD2 matching over 8 bases. The CDR3 consists of 14 residues. Germline CDR1 and CDR2: MDHEN and SYDVKM. V gave up 3 bases and J gave up 8 bases; unmatched junction bases: 6. CDR3 DNA sequence: TGTGCCAGCAGTTTGATTAGCGGGGTATATGAGCAGTTCTTC. It codes for CASSLISGVYEQFF.

This clone was observed a single time. V usage is TRBV28 and J usage is TRBJ1-5; D not certain. V gave up 6 bases and J gave up 2 bases, with 17 bases separating them. The length of the CDR3 is 16 residues. Germline lookup yields CDR1 MDHEN and CDR2 SYDVKM. This CDR3 reads CASSPVEGWRNQPQHF. CDR3 DNA: TGTGCCAGCAGCCCCGTCGAGGGCTGGCGCAATCAGCCCCAGCATTTT.

V usage is TRBV6-1 and J usage is TRBJ2-7, with D possibly being TRBD1 or TRBD2 (5 bases each). Trimming shortened V by 6 bases and J by 4 bases, and 19 bases separated the two germline ends. The CDR3 extends over 15 amino acids. In germline, CDR1 is MNHNS, CDR2 SASEGT. CDR3 DNA: TGTGCCAGCAGATCTGGACCGGGACGGTTTTACGAGCAGTACGTC. Translated, it gives CASRSGPGRFYEQYV.

The genes are TRBV5-5 and TRBJ1-2; no definite D call. The V gene's germline CDR1 is SGHKS and CDR2 YYEKEE (reference sequence). The CDR3 length is 15 residues. The V and J ends lost 0 bases and 0 bases respectively, with 9 bases between them. In DNA form, the CDR3 reads TGTGCCAGCAGCTTGGGATTAGCGACTAACTATGGCTACACCTTC. Protein product: CASSLGLATNYGYTF.

The V gene is TRBV6-6, the J gene TRBJ1-5; D ambiguous. The CDR3 has 13 amino acids. V gave up 6 bases and J gave up 4 bases, with 10 bases separating them. Germline V gives CDR1 MNHNY, CDR2 SVGAGI (reference sequence). The CDR3 loop is CASRGGMNQPQHF. For the CDR3, the DNA is TGTGCCAGCAGGGGAGGGATGAATCAGCCCCAGCATTTT.

J is TRBJ2-2 and V is TRBV6-5; no clear D gene. The V and J ends lost 4 bases and 8 bases respectively, with 11 bases between them. The CDR3 consists of 13 residues. Germline lookup yields CDR1 MNHEY and CDR2 SVGAGI. The CDR3 DNA reads TGTGCCAGCAGTTCAACAGTGGTAGGGGAGCTGTTTTTT. Amino acids: CASSSTVVGELFF.

As to this clone: At one boundary the junction diverges from the germline segment, which might be a read error. The chain is built from TRBV27 and TRBJ2-1; 7 bases fit TRBD2. CDR1 and CDR2 (germline): MNHEY, SMNVEV (reference sequence). The CDR3 totals 18 residues. CDR3 in DNA: TGTGCCAACAGTCAACCGGCTAGTGGGAGGGGCATCCAATGGGAGCAGTTCTTC. As protein: CANSQPASGRGIQWEQFF.

This clone was seen only once. The V gene is TRBV21-1, the J gene TRBJ2-7; whether TRBD2, the table's D call, matches the DNA was not checked. TRBV21-1 is tagged as a pseudogene. This CDR3 has 12 residues. CDR3 residues: CASSQGLHEQYV. The CDR3 DNA reads as TGTGCCAGCAGCCAGGGACTTCACGAGCAGTACGTC.

This chain connects TRBV7-2 to TRBJ2-1, with 10 bases identical to TRBD2. Germline CDR1 is SGHTA and CDR2 is FQGNSA. The CDR3 is 15 residues long. Germline trimming cut 3 bases from V and 2 bases from J; bases unmatched to any gene: 1. Here the CDR3 reads CASSLSGGAYNEQFF. The DNA of the CDR3 is TGTGCCAGCAGCTTGAGCGGGGGGGCCTACAATGAGCAGTTCTTC.

The chain combines TRBV19 with TRBJ1-2; 7 positions agree with TRBD1. This CDR3 is built from 16 residues. Germline trimming cut 5 bases from V and 2 bases from J; bases unmatched to any gene: 11. The germline gives CDR1 LNHDA, CDR2 SQIVND (reference sequence). The CDR3 sequence is CASSLQPGTENYGYTF. In DNA, the CDR3 is TGTGCCAGTAGTCTCCAACCCGGGACAGAAAACTATGGCTACACCTTC.

V and J are TRBV6-6 and TRBJ1-1; D is ambiguous. The CDR3 has 12 residues. V was pared by 0 bases and J by 8 bases, with 7 bases between. Germline V lookup: CDR1 MNHNY, CDR2 SVGAGI (reference sequence). The CDR3 is CASSYSRSEAFF. CDR3 in DNA: TGTGCCAGCAGTTACTCGAGGTCCGAAGCTTTCTTT.

The V gene is TRBV30, the J gene TRBJ1-3, with 7 bases lining up with TRBD1. V shed 3 bases, J shed 7 bases, and the junction held 6 bases outside the gene matches. Germline V gene lookup returns CDR1 GTSNPN and CDR2 SVGIG (reference sequence). The CDR3 is 13 residues long. In DNA form, the CDR3 reads TGTGCCTGGAGGACGACAGGGACTAACACCATATATTTT. This sequence encodes CAWRTTGTNTIYF.

The chain carries TRBV9 and TRBJ2-6; D is ambiguous. The CDR3 totals 13 residues. Trimming stripped 0 bases from V and 3 bases from J, with 1 base between. The germline V gene encodes CDR1 SGDLS and CDR2 YYNGEE. CDR3 bases: TGTGCCAGCAGCGTAGTTGGGGCCAACGTCCTGACTTTC. Amino acids: CASSVVGANVLTF.

The rearrangement joins TRBV7-3 to TRBJ2-2; D uncertain. This CDR3 contains 14 residues. V lost 2 bases to trimming and J lost 3 bases, with 7 bases between them. From germline, CDR1 is SGHTA and CDR2 FQGTGA. Written as DNA, the CDR3 is TGTGCCAGCAGCTTAGATCTCCACACCGGGGAGCTGTTTTTT. Protein product: CASSLDLHTGELFF. Complete variable domain (other parts from reference TRBV7-3 and TRBJ2-2): GAGVSQTPSNKVTEKGKYVELRCDPISGHTALYWYRQSLGQGPEFLIYFQGTGAADDSGLPNDRFFAVRPEGSVSTLKIQRTERGDSAVYLCASSLDLHTGELFFGEGSRLTVL.

V and J are TRBV28 and TRBJ1-6; D gene unclear. Trimming removed 4 bases at V and 5 bases at J, with 9 bases between. This CDR3 region has 14 residues. Germline CDR1 MDHEN, CDR2 SYDVKM. The CDR3 bases are TGTGCCAGCAGTTCTCCGGGTGATAATTCACCCCTCCACTTT. Translated: CASSSPGDNSPLHF. The variable domain in full, with the rest retrieved from reference TRBV28 and TRBJ1-6, is DVKVTQSSRYLVKRTGEKVFLECVQDMDHENMFWYRQDPGLGLRLIYFSYDVKMKEKGDIPEGYSVSREKKERFSLILESASTNQTSMYLCASSSPGDNSPLHFGNGTRLTVT.

The J gene is TRBJ2-7, the V gene TRBV10-3, with 9 bases aligning to TRBD1. Germline CDR1 reads ENHRY; CDR2 reads SYGVKD. Trimming at V came to 2 bases and at J to 6 bases, leaving 8 bases not matched to a gene. The CDR3 has 15 residues. The CDR3 nucleotides are TGTGCCATCAGTGAGGGAGGACAGGGGAGGGCCGAGCAGTACGTC. It yields the protein CAISEGGQGRAEQYV.

The chain joins TRBV9 to TRBJ2-1; 9 nucleotides match TRBD2. This CDR3 has 15 residues. The germline V gene encodes CDR1 SGDLS and CDR2 YYNGEE. V lost 4 bases and J lost 3; bases outside the gene matches: 5. The CDR3 DNA reads as TGTGCCAGCAGCTTTAGCGGGGGAAACTACAATGAGCAGTTCTTC. Residues: CASSFSGGNYNEQFF.

V usage is TRBV28 and J usage is TRBJ1-5; 9 nucleotides agree with TRBD1. After removal of 1 base from V and 6 bases from J, the junction contained 4 bases not matched to a gene. Germline CDR1 is MDHEN and CDR2 is SYDVKM. CDR3 size: 15 residues. In DNA, the CDR3 is TGTGCCAGCAGTTTATCGGACAGGGGATTTCAGCCCCAGCATTTT. Protein sequence: CASSLSDRGFQPQHF.

The chain joins TRBV4-3 to TRBJ2-2, with D perhaps TRBD1 (6 bases). Trimming took 0 bases from V and 1 from J, leaving 15 bases between them. CDR3 length: 18 residues. In germline, CDR1 is LGHNA, CDR2 YSLEER. CDR3 region: CASSQESPQGWNTGELFF. DNA for the CDR3: TGCGCCAGCAGCCAAGAATCCCCACAGGGCTGGAACACCGGGGAGCTGTTTTTT.

This clone was detected only once. V usage is TRBV19 and J usage is TRBJ1-5; the D is unclear. CDR3 size: 17 residues. Germline assignment: CDR1 LNHDA and CDR2 SQIVND (reference sequence). V lost 3 bases, J lost 0 bases, and 15 bases lay in between. The CDR3: CASSISQWTASNQPQHF. In nucleotides, the CDR3 is TGTGCCAGTAGTATCAGTCAGTGGACGGCTAGCAATCAGCCCCAGCATTTT.

The rearrangement joins TRBV7-9 to TRBJ1-2; TRBD1 matches 7 bases. CDR1 is SEHNR, CDR2 FQNEAQ, per germline (reference sequence). The CDR3 contains 13 residues. Unmatched junction bases numbered 7, after V lost 5 bases and J lost 7 bases. CDR3 loop: CASSRDSVVGYTF. CDR3 DNA: TGTGCCAGCAGCCGGGACAGTGTCGTTGGCTACACCTTC. The full variable domain, with the rest looked up from reference TRBV7-9 and TRBJ1-2, is DTGVSQNPRHKITKRGQNVTFRCDPISEHNRLYWYRQTLGQGPEFLTYFQNEAQLEKSRLLSDRFSAERPKGSFSTLEIQRTEQGDSAMYLCASSRDSVVGYTFGSGTRLTVV.

The V and J genes are TRBV7-9 and TRBJ1-1, with D possibly being TRBD1 (6 bases). Deletions cut 5 bases from V and 4 bases from J, with 14 bases between. The CDR3 sequence is 14 residues long. The germline gives CDR1 SEHNR, CDR2 FQNEAQ (reference sequence). The DNA for the CDR3 is TGTGCCAGCAGCCGTAAGGGGGGTTCCACTGAAGCTTTCTTT. Its protein product is CASSRKGGSTEAFF.

The gene calls are TRBV28 and TRBJ1-1; D might be TRBD1 (6 bases). The ends were cut back, 5 bases at V and 8 bases at J, with 12 bases in the middle. Germline CDR1 reads MDHEN; CDR2 reads SYDVKM. This CDR3 comprises 12 residues. In nucleotides, the CDR3 is TGTGCCAGCAGTGGGGGCAACTCGGAAGCTTTCTTT. It translates to CASSGGNSEAFF.

This clone was counted only a few times. V usage is TRBV28 and J usage is TRBJ1-1; TRBD1 agrees at 7 bases. The J segment lost 4 bases and the V segment lost 5 bases, leaving 7 bases of the junction unmatched. The CDR3 is made up of 14 amino acids. Germline V gene lookup returns CDR1 MDHEN and CDR2 SYDVKM. The CDR3 DNA sequence: TGTGCCAGCAGTGAAGTCAACAGGGGCACTGAAGCTTTCTTT. Translation gives CASSEVNRGTEAFF.

This chain joins TRBV18 and TRBJ2-2; TRBD1 matches 7 bases. V lost 3 bases to trimming and J lost 8 bases; unmatched junction nucleotides: 3. Germline CDR1 is KGHSH and CDR2 is LQKENI. CDR3 size: 13 residues. CDR3 DNA: TGTGCCAGCTCACCCGACAGGGAAGGGGAGCTGTTTTTT. Amino acid sequence: CASSPDREGELFF.